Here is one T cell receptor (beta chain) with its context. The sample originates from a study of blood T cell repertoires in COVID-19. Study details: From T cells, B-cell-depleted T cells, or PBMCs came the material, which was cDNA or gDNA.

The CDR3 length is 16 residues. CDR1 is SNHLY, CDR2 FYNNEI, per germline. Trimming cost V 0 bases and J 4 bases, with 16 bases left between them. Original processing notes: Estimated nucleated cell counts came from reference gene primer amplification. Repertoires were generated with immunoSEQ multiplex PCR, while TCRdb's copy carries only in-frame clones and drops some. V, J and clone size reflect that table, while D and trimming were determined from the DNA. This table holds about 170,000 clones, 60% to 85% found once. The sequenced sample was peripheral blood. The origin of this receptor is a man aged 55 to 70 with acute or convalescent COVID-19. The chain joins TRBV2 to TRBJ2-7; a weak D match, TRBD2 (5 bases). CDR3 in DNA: TGTGCCAGCAGTGAAGCGTCGGCCCAGCGGAAGTACGAGCAGTACTTC. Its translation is CASSEASAQRKYEQYF.